The 20 T cell receptor beta chains below all came from one sample that was sequenced in a study of cytomegalovirus exposure and HLA in healthy donors. 60 Vbeta and 13 Jbeta primers were used in PCR. The method was immunoSEQ multiplex PCR; TCRdb's version includes in-frame clones alone and lacks a portion of them. In the table there are roughly 180,000 clones, more than 65% of which are singletons. The material sequenced was PBMCs. All receptors derive from a girl under 18 in good health and CMV-seropositive.

This rearrangement joins TRBV4-3 to TRBJ1-1; a possible D gene is TRBD1 (5 bases). V gave up 0 bases and J gave up 9 bases, with 17 bases separating them. Germline V gene lookup returns CDR1 LGHNA and CDR2 YSLEER. The CDR3 covers 15 residues. The CDR3 reads CASSQDSSPRGQAFF. The CDR3 nucleotides are TGCGCCAGCAGCCAAGATAGTTCCCCGCGGGGACAAGCTTTCTTT.

This clone was counted a few times. The chain recombines TRBV4-3 with TRBJ1-5, with a weak D call TRBD1 (6 bases). Trimming removed 0 bases at V and 0 bases at J, with 9 bases between. This CDR3 spans 16 amino acids. Germline V gene lookup returns CDR1 LGHNA and CDR2 YSLEER. Here the CDR3 DNA reads TGCGCCAGCAGCCAAGACAGGGGCTATAGCAATCAGCCCCAGCATTTT. Its protein is CASSQDRGYSNQPQHF.

The rearrangement links TRBV7-9 to TRBJ2-2, with TRBD1 matching 9 bases. The CDR3 covers 17 residues. CDR1 and CDR2 from the germline V gene are SEHNR and FQNEAQ (reference sequence). The V segment lost 5 bases and the J segment 1 base; nucleotides outside the gene matches: 8. In DNA, the CDR3 is TGTGCCAGCAGCCCAAGCGCGGGACAGGGGAACACCGGGGAGCTGTTTTTT. It yields the protein CASSPSAGQGNTGELFF.

The V and J genes are TRBV7-2 and TRBJ1-6; 8 bases match TRBD1. CDR3 length: 16 amino acids. Trimming at V came to 5 bases and at J to 1 base, leaving 4 bases not matched to a gene. Germline V gives CDR1 SGHTA, CDR2 FQGNSA. CDR3 nucleotides: TGTGCCAGCAGCGTTCGGACAGGGTCCTATAATTCACCCCTCCACTTT. Residues: CASSVRTGSYNSPLHF.

The chain has TRBV6-5 and TRBJ1-1, with D hard to call. This CDR3 region has 13 residues. Germline assignment: CDR1 MNHEY and CDR2 SVGAGI. Between the trimmed V and J ends, which lost 5 bases and 0 bases, there was a span of 7 bases. The CDR3 sequence is CASSPAVNTEAFF. CDR3 DNA sequence: TGTGCCAGCAGTCCTGCGGTGAACACTGAAGCTTTCTTT.

This clone was detected only once. The V call is TRBV7-9, the J call TRBJ2-7, with 9 bases matching TRBD2. There are 16 residues in the CDR3. Trimming took 7 bases from V and 6 from J; bases not matched to a gene: 16. Germline CDR1 SEHNR, CDR2 FQNEAQ (reference sequence). This CDR3 reads CASTRPGAGGPLEQYF. The CDR3 bases are TGTGCCAGCACTCGGCCGGGTGCGGGGGGGCCGCTCGAGCAGTACTTC.

This chain joins TRBV6-6 and TRBJ1-3, with a possible D match to TRBD1 (6 bases). Germline V lookup: CDR1 MNHNY, CDR2 SVGAGI (reference sequence). V was cut by 3 bases and J by 0 bases, with 9 bases left in between. This CDR3 contains 15 residues. The CDR3 DNA reads TGTGCCAGCAGTTATTACAGGGACTCTGGAAACACCATATATTTT. As protein: CASSYYRDSGNTIYF.

V and J are TRBV19 and TRBJ2-7, with D perhaps matching TRBD1 (6 bases). The CDR3 consists of 15 residues. V was cut by 0 bases and J by 4 bases, with 13 bases left in between. The germline V gene encodes CDR1 LNHDA and CDR2 SQIVND (reference sequence). For the CDR3, the DNA is TGTGCCAGTAGTATAGAGGGCAGGGGATCGTACGAGCAGTACTTC. This gives the protein CASSIEGRGSYEQYF. The full variable domain, rest sourced from reference TRBV19 and TRBJ2-7, is DGGITQSPKYLFRKEGQNVTLSCEQNLNHDAMYWYRQDPGQGLRLIYYSQIVNDFQKGDIAEGYSVSREKKESFPLTVTSAQKNPTAFYLCASSIEGRGSYEQYFGPGTRLTVT.

This clone has a single count. The chain joins TRBV9 to TRBJ2-7; 8 nucleotides align to TRBD2. The CDR3 is 16 amino acids. With 0 bases clipped from V and 6 bases from J, the junction kept 11 bases outside the gene matches. Germline V CDR1 and CDR2: SGDLS, YYNGEE. CDR3 residues: CASSVGSGLGRSEQYF. CDR3 in DNA: TGTGCCAGCAGCGTAGGTTCGGGACTAGGGCGGAGCGAGCAGTACTTC. Complete variable domain (other parts from reference TRBV9 and TRBJ2-7): DSGVTQTPKHLITATGQRVTLRCSPRSGDLSVYWYQQSLDQGLQFLIQYYNGEERAKGNILERFSAQQFPDLHSELNLSSLELGDSALYFCASSVGSGLGRSEQYFGPGTRLTVT.

The CDR3 DNA is TGTGCCAGCAGCCCAGGGGGGACTAGCACAGATACGCAGTATTTT. Residues: CASSPGGTSTDTQYF. The J gene is TRBJ2-3, the V gene TRBV7-6; possible D gene TRBD1, 7 bases. Germline values: CDR1 SGHVS, CDR2 FNYEAQ. The CDR3 runs to 15 residues. Trimming pared 5 bases from V and 0 bases from J, leaving 12 bases between.

A note on this clone: This sample includes further DNA sequences coding for the same CDR3. This chain joins TRBV10-3 and TRBJ1-1, with 8 nucleotides matching TRBD1. CDR3 length equals 14 residues. With V trimmed by 6 bases and J by 1 base, 4 bases remained unmatched. The V gene's germline CDR1 is ENHRY and CDR2 SYGVKD. The CDR3 loop reads CAISVDRANTEAFF. The CDR3 DNA sequence: TGTGCCATCAGCGTGGACAGGGCGAACACTGAAGCTTTCTTT.

The chain uses TRBV11-3 and TRBJ1-1; D gene ambiguous. The CDR3 has 15 amino acids. The germline V and J ends were trimmed by 2 bases and 3 bases, with 13 bases remaining between them. Germline V gene sequence: CDR1 SGHNT, CDR2 YENEEA. Here the CDR3 reads CASSLNVGLDTEAFF. CDR3 DNA: TGTGCCAGCAGCTTAAACGTCGGTTTAGACACTGAAGCTTTCTTT.

The CDR3 DNA reads TGTGCCAGCAGGCCGGGGGACAGGGGGAAATACGAGCAGTACTTC. Encoded protein: CASRPGDRGKYEQYF. This sequence joins TRBV6-5 and TRBJ2-7; 11 bases match TRBD1. The V gene end was trimmed by 6 bases and the J gene end by 4 bases; junction bases not matched to a gene: 8. This CDR3 contains 15 residues. Germline values: CDR1 MNHEY, CDR2 SVGAGI.

The chain links TRBV4-2 to TRBJ2-2; 9 positions agree with TRBD1. Germline CDR1 and CDR2: LGHNA and YNFKEQ. The V and J ends lost 0 bases and 1 base, in that order; junction bases with no gene match: 3. This CDR3 comprises 17 residues. CDR3 coding DNA: TGTGCCAGCAGCCAAGATTTGACAGGGGGGAACACCGGGGAGCTGTTTTTT. Protein sequence: CASSQDLTGGNTGELFF.

V gene TRBV4-3 combines with J gene TRBJ2-5; 13 nucleotides match TRBD2. Germline-derived CDR1 and CDR2 are LGHNA and YSLEER. V was pared by 4 bases and J by 2 bases, with 10 bases of the junction left unmatched. CDR3 length equals 18 residues. CDR3 DNA: TGCGCCAGCAGCCTTAGACTAGCGGGGGGCGTGAAACAAGAGACCCAGTACTTC. Encoded protein: CASSLRLAGGVKQETQYF.

This chain's CDR3 is CASSPSRTEAFF. CDR3 in DNA: TGCGCCAGCAGCCCCTCGAGGACTGAAGCTTTCTTT. The rearrangement links TRBV4-1 to TRBJ1-1; unclear D gene. This CDR3 region has 12 residues. Trimming shortened V by 4 bases and J by 5 bases, and 8 bases separated the two germline ends. Germline lookup yields CDR1 MGHRA and CDR2 YSYEKL.

This clone came up a few times. V usage is TRBV7-2 and J usage is TRBJ2-7, with D hard to call. Trimming pared 4 bases from V and 4 bases from J, leaving 11 bases between. Germline V CDR1 and CDR2: SGHTA, FQGNSA. The CDR3 extends over 13 amino acids. In DNA form, the CDR3 reads TGTGCCAGCAGCTCTCAGTGGCCTTACGAGCAGTACTTC. Amino acids: CASSSQWPYEQYF.

This clone was seen a few times. The V and J genes are TRBV29-1 and TRBJ2-2; 7 nucleotides match TRBD2. J was trimmed by 4 bases and V by 1 base; bases with no gene match: 3. CDR1 SQVTM and CDR2 ANQGSEA come from the germline V gene. CDR3 length: 14 amino acids. CDR3 amino acids: CSVEGGGVTGELFF. The CDR3 DNA reads as TGCAGCGTTGAAGGTGGGGGGGTCACCGGGGAGCTGTTTTTT.

J is TRBJ2-5 and V is TRBV7-7; 11 nucleotides align to TRBD2. The trim removed 2 bases at V and 3 bases at J, leaving 8 bases unmatched. From germline, CDR1 is SSHAT and CDR2 FNYEAQ (reference sequence). The CDR3 consists of 17 residues. The CDR3 coding sequence is TGTGCCAGCAGCTTACTAGCGGGGGGAACCAAAAAAGAGACCCAGTACTTC. Translated, it gives CASSLLAGGTKKETQYF.

The DNA for the CDR3 is TGTGCCAGCAGTGAAACCGGGGGGGTCTTGTTCGGAGAGACCCAGTACTTC. Amino acids: CASSETGGVLFGETQYF. V and J are TRBV6-1 and TRBJ2-5; the match to TRBD2 covers 8 bases. The CDR3 has 17 residues. Losses at the gene ends were 2 bases for V and 4 bases for J; bases not matched to a gene: 12. Germline V gives CDR1 MNHNS, CDR2 SASEGT.